This TCR beta chain came from a study of blood T cell repertoires in COVID-19. Looking at the study overall: Samples came from the United States, Italy and Spain, spanning acute and convalescent COVID-19. PBMCs, B-cell-depleted T cells, or T cells provided the cDNA or gDNA that made up the material.

Germline-derived CDR1 and CDR2 are SQVTM and ANQGSEA. There are 12 residues in the CDR3. V lost 5 bases to trimming and J lost 2 bases; unmatched junction nucleotides: 3. Only a few counts were recorded for this clone. As handled by the study authors: Amplification with reference gene primers provided the estimates of nucleated cell counts. Data came from immunoSEQ multiplex PCR; TCRdb stores just in-frame clones and leaves some out. V, J and clone size were drawn from that table, and D and trimming were deduced from the DNA. The table lists 30,000 to 40,000 clones, over 70% of them singletons. The chain carries TRBV29-1 and TRBJ2-7; 7 nucleotides align to TRBD1. The source of this sequence is a man between 60 and 70 years old with active COVID-19. Source material: peripheral blood. The CDR3 spells CSVPQGPYEQYF. DNA for the CDR3: TGCAGCGTTCCACAGGGGCCCTACGAGCAGTACTTC.